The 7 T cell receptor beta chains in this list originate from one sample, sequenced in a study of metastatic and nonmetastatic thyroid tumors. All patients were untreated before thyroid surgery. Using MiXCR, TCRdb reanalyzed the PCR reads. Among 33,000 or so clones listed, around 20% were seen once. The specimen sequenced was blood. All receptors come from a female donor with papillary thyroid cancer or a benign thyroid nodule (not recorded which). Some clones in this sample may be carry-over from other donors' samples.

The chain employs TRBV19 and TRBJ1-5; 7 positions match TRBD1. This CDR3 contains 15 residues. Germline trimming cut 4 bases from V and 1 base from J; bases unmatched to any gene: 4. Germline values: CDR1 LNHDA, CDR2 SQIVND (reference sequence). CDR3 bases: TGTGCCAGTAGTAGTGACAGGGTAAGCAATCAGCCCCAGCATTTT. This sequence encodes CASSSDRVSNQPQHF.

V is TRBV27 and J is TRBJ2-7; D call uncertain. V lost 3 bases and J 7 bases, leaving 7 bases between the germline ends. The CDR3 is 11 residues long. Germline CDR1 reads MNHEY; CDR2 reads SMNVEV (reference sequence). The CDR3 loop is CASSFLGEQYF. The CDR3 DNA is TGTGCCAGCAGTTTTTTGGGGGAGCAGTACTTC.

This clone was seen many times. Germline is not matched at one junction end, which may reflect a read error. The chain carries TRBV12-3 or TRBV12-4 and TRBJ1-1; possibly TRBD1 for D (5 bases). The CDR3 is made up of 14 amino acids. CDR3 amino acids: CASSLGALNTEAFF. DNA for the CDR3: TGTGCCAGCAGCTTAGGGGCTCTGAACACTGAAGCTTTCTTT.

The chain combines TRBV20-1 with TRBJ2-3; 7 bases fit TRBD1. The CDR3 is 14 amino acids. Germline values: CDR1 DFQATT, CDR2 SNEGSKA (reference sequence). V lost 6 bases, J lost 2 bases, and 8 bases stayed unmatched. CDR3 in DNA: TGCAGTGCAATGACCGGGACAGTCACAGATACGCAGTATTTT. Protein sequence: CSAMTGTVTDTQYF.

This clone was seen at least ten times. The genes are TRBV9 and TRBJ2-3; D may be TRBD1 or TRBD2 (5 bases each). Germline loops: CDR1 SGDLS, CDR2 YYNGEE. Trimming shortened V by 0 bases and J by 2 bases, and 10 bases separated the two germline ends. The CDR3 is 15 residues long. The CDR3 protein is CASSVVPGPTDTQYF. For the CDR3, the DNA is TGTGCCAGCAGCGTAGTGCCGGGGCCCACAGATACGCAGTATTTT.

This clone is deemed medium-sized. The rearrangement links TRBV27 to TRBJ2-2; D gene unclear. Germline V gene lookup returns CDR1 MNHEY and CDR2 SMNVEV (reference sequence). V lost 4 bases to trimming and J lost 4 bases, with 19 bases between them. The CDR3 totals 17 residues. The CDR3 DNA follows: TGTGCCAGCAGTTCCGTCCTAAGCGATACGGGCACCGGGGAGCTGTTTTTT. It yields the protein CASSSVLSDTGTGELFF.

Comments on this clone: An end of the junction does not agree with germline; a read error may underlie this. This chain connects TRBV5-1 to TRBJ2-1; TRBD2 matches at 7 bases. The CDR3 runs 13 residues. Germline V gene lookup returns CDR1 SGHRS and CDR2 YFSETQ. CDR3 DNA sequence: TGCGCCAGCAGCTGGGACTACTCCAATGAGCATTTCTTC. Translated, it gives CASSWDYSNEHFF.